This entry lists 24 T cell receptor beta chains sequenced from one sample in a study of blood T cell repertoires in COVID-19. Method: immunoSEQ multiplex PCR; TCRdb's copy keeps in-frame clones and lacks some. The table records roughly 200,000 clones, approximately 83% of them present only once. Source material: PBMCs or T cells enriched from blood (not recorded which). The origin of the receptors is a woman between 40 and 50 years old with acute COVID-19.

The CDR3 sequence: CATPGEGDQPQHF. As DNA, the CDR3 is TGCGCCACCCCGGGGGAGGGAGATCAGCCCCAGCATTTT. The rearrangement uses TRBV5-1 and TRBJ1-5; D possibly corresponds to TRBD1 (5 bases). Germline assignment: CDR1 SGHRS and CDR2 YFSETQ. V dropped 9 bases and J dropped 5 bases, with 15 bases sitting between them. The CDR3 consists of 13 residues. The variable domain in full, completed from reference TRBV5-1 and TRBJ1-5, reads KAGVTQTPRYLIKTRGQQVTLSCSPISGHRSVSWYQQTPGQGLQFLFEYFSETQRNKGNFPGRFSGRQFSNSRSEMNVSTLELGDSALYLCATPGEGDQPQHFGDGTRLSIL.

This chain links TRBV25-1 with TRBJ2-1, with TRBD1 identical over 8 bases. The junction had 3 bases not matched to a gene; V was cut back by 3 bases and J by 2 bases. The V gene's germline CDR1 is MGHDK and CDR2 SYGVNS. The CDR3 is 15 residues long. The DNA for the CDR3 is TGTGCCAGCAGTGAGCCAGGGGGCCCCTACAATGAGCAGTTCTTC. As protein: CASSEPGGPYNEQFF.

The rearrangement joins TRBV19 to TRBJ1-4, with TRBD1 matching over 10 bases. The junction had 5 bases not matched to a gene; V was cut back by 5 bases and J by 5 bases. There are 15 residues in the CDR3. Germline V gene lookup returns CDR1 LNHDA and CDR2 SQIVND (reference sequence). CDR3 loop: CASSPDRGPNEKLFF. The CDR3 DNA reads TGTGCCAGTAGTCCCGACAGGGGGCCGAATGAAAAACTGTTTTTT.

The chain joins TRBV11-2 to TRBJ2-1, with D maybe TRBD2 (5 bases). Looked up from germline, CDR1 is SGHAT and CDR2 is FQNNGV. CDR3 length: 13 amino acids. Trimming removed 5 bases from V and 1 base from J, with 6 bases in between. The CDR3, as DNA: TGTGCCAGCAGCCCGGGGTCCTACAATGAGCAGTTCTTC. Translated, it gives CASSPGSYNEQFF.

The chain has TRBV7-9 and TRBJ2-1; 10 bases agree with TRBD1. The germline CDR1 and CDR2 sequences are SEHNR and FQNEAQ (reference sequence). Germline trimming cut 1 base from V and 9 bases from J; bases unmatched to any gene: 12. The CDR3 sequence is 17 residues long. CDR3 sequence: CASSLGTGGGLSSEQFF. The DNA for the CDR3 is TGTGCCAGCAGCTTAGGGACAGGGGGAGGATTGTCTAGTGAGCAGTTCTTC.

The chain links TRBV5-4 to TRBJ2-4; 9 nucleotides agree with TRBD1. The length of the CDR3 is 16 residues. Losses at the gene ends were 2 bases for V and 4 bases for J; bases not matched to a gene: 7. CDR1 is SGHNT, CDR2 YYREEE, per germline (reference sequence). The CDR3 DNA reads TGTGCCAGCAGCTTAACGACAGGGGGAGGGAAAAACATTCAGTACTTC. Its translation is CASSLTTGGGKNIQYF.

J is TRBJ2-1 and V is TRBV5-1; TRBD1 aligns across 9 bases. Germline-derived CDR1 and CDR2 are SGHRS and YFSETQ. This CDR3 has 15 amino acids. Trimming at V came to 6 bases and at J to 9 bases, leaving 13 bases not matched to a gene. CDR3 protein: CASTPRPTGGGEQFF. For the CDR3, the DNA is TGCGCCAGCACCCCCCGACCGACAGGGGGGGGTGAGCAGTTCTTC.

This clone was seen a single time. The V and J genes are TRBV3-1 (or the pseudogene TRBV3-2) and TRBJ2-3; 10 bases map to TRBD2. Germline V CDR1 and CDR2: LGHDT, YNNKEL (reference sequence). There are 15 residues in the CDR3. V lost 3 bases and J lost 1; bases outside the gene matches: 1. CDR3 region: CASSQTSGRTDTQYF. The CDR3 region has the DNA TGTGCCAGCAGCCAGACTAGCGGGCGCACAGATACGCAGTATTTT.

Here the CDR3 reads CASSLDTGPGGYTF. As DNA, the CDR3 is TGTGCCAGCAGCTTAGATACAGGGCCCGGGGGCTACACCTTC. The gene calls are TRBV7-8 and TRBJ1-2, with a possible D match to TRBD1 (6 bases). V was trimmed by 1 base and J by 8 bases, leaving 14 bases between them. Germline lookup yields CDR1 SGHVS and CDR2 FQNEAQ. This CDR3 region has 14 residues. Full variable domain (remainder filled in from reference TRBV7-8 and TRBJ1-2): GAGVSQSPRYKVAKRGQDVALRCDPISGHVSLFWYQQALGQGPEFLTYFQNEAQLDKSGLPSDRFFAERPEGSVSTLKIQRTQQEDSAVYLCASSLDTGPGGYTFGSGTRLTVV.

Note on this clone: The junction and the germline gene differ at one end; a read error may be behind it. The V gene is TRBV6-5, the J gene TRBJ2-7, with 7 bases fitting TRBD1. Looked up from germline, CDR1 is MNHEY and CDR2 is SVGAGI. The CDR3 loop spans 13 amino acids. CDR3 sequence reads: CASSYTNTGAQRF. In DNA, the CDR3 is TGTGCCAGCAGTTATACCAACACAGGGGCTCAACGTTTC.

This chain links TRBV30 with TRBJ1-3, with D possibly TRBD1 on 6 matching bases. This CDR3 comprises 12 residues. Trimming shortened V by 3 bases and J by 7 bases, and 10 bases separated the two germline ends. CDR1 and CDR2 (germline): GTSNPN, SVGIG (reference sequence). The CDR3 DNA follows: TGTGCCTGGAGCGGACAGTTCAACACCATATATTTT. This encodes CAWSGQFNTIYF.

The rearrangement links TRBV5-1 to TRBJ1-5; TRBD1 might be the D (6 bases). This CDR3 region has 13 residues. CDR1 is SGHRS and CDR2 is YFSETQ in the germline V gene. V lost 4 bases and J lost 5, with 10 bases in between. The CDR3 DNA follows: TGCGCCAGCAGCCAGGGGAACGATCAGCCCCAGCATTTT. This codes for CASSQGNDQPQHF. The full variable domain, its missing parts supplied by reference TRBV5-1 and TRBJ1-5, is KAGVTQTPRYLIKTRGQQVTLSCSPISGHRSVSWYQQTPGQGLQFLFEYFSETQRNKGNFPGRFSGRQFSNSRSEMNVSTLELGDSALYLCASSQGNDQPQHFGDGTRLSIL.

This chain uses TRBV6-2 or TRBV6-3 with TRBJ2-5, with TRBD2 matching 11 bases. Germline-derived CDR1 and CDR2 are MNHEY and SVGEGT. V lost 0 bases, J lost 5 bases, and 17 bases stayed unmatched. This CDR3 has 20 residues. The CDR3 bases are TGTGCCAGCAGTTACTCCGCTAGCGGGAGGCCATTACTTCTGGGGGAGACCCAGTACTTC. This sequence encodes CASSYSASGRPLLLGETQYF.

This clone has a single count. The genes are TRBV28 and TRBJ2-7; 8 nucleotides align to TRBD1. Unmatched junction bases numbered 6, after V lost 7 bases and J lost 1 base. Germline V CDR1 and CDR2: MDHEN, SYDVKM. The CDR3 sequence is 14 residues long. CDR3 in amino acids: CASNGQGVSYEQYF. The CDR3 bases are TGTGCCAGCAACGGACAGGGTGTTTCCTACGAGCAGTACTTC. The full variable domain, completed using reference TRBV28 and TRBJ2-7, is DVKVTQSSRYLVKRTGEKVFLECVQDMDHENMFWYRQDPGLGLRLIYFSYDVKMKEKGDIPEGYSVSREKKERFSLILESASTNQTSMYLCASNGQGVSYEQYFGPGTRLTVT.

This chain links TRBV3-1 (or the pseudogene TRBV3-2) with TRBJ1-1; the match to TRBD1 covers 7 bases. From germline, CDR1 is LGHDT and CDR2 YNNKEL (reference sequence). The CDR3 length is 16 residues. J was trimmed by 2 bases and V by 2 bases; bases with no gene match: 8. CDR3 amino acids: CASSQTPRTGNTEAFF. In DNA form, the CDR3 reads TGTGCCAGCAGCCAAACCCCCCGGACAGGAAACACTGAAGCTTTCTTT.

The chain couples TRBV7-2 to TRBJ2-7; TRBD2 agrees at 12 bases. In germline, CDR1 is SGHTA, CDR2 FQGNSA. CDR3 length: 16 amino acids. V gave up 3 bases and J gave up 5 bases; unmatched junction bases: 8. CDR3 in amino acids: CASSLRTSGTYHEQYF. The CDR3, as DNA: TGTGCCAGCAGCTTGAGGACTAGCGGGACATACCACGAGCAGTACTTC.

The genes are TRBV3-1 (or the pseudogene TRBV3-2) and TRBJ2-7; D is ambiguous. CDR3 length: 15 residues. V was shortened by 1 base and J by 3 bases, with 13 bases between the two germline ends. Germline CDR1 is LGHDT and CDR2 is YNNKEL (reference sequence). This CDR3 reads CASSQVARLDYEQYF. Here the CDR3 DNA reads TGTGCCAGCAGCCAAGTTGCGCGCCTAGACTACGAGCAGTACTTC.

This chain joins TRBV5-1 and TRBJ2-3; D unclear. The CDR3 is 17 residues long. V was cut by 0 bases and J by 2 bases, with 16 bases left in between. Germline V gene sequence: CDR1 SGHRS, CDR2 YFSETQ. CDR3 DNA: TGCGCCAGCAGCTTGGTCTTCCGACACCCTCCCACAGATACGCAGTATTTT. Amino acids: CASSLVFRHPPTDTQYF.

This chain joins TRBV29-1 and TRBJ1-1, with D perhaps TRBD1 (6 bases). The CDR3 spans 11 residues. Germline values: CDR1 SQVTM, CDR2 ANQGSEA. V lost 6 bases to trimming and J lost 10 bases, with 15 bases between them. CDR3 residues: CSVDAGAGAFF. CDR3 bases: TGCAGCGTGGACGCGGGGGCAGGAGCTTTCTTT.

This rearrangement joins TRBV18 to TRBJ2-6, with D perhaps matching TRBD2 (5 bases). CDR3 length equals 18 residues. V lost 3 bases to trimming and J lost 2 bases, with 17 bases between them. Germline assignment: CDR1 KGHSH and CDR2 LQKENI. The CDR3 is CASSPPGSQDPGANVLTF. CDR3 coding DNA: TGTGCCAGCTCACCTCCGGGATCCCAGGACCCTGGGGCCAACGTCCTGACTTTC.

The chain is built from TRBV2 and TRBJ2-1, with 7 bases lining up with TRBD2. The CDR3 runs 13 residues. J gave up 4 bases and V 8 bases, and 5 bases lay outside the gene matches. Germline assignment: CDR1 SNHLY and CDR2 FYNNEI. CDR3 DNA: TGTGCCAGCCTCGGGGGAGGGTACAATGAGCAGTTCTTC. This codes for CASLGGGYNEQFF.

The chain employs TRBV29-1 and TRBJ1-5, with D perhaps matching TRBD1 (6 bases). This CDR3 has 13 residues. Germline assignment: CDR1 SQVTM and CDR2 ANQGSEA. The germline V and J ends were trimmed by 7 bases and 1 base, with 11 bases remaining between them. The CDR3: CSAARGSNQPQHF. In nucleotides, the CDR3 is TGCAGCGCTGCCAGGGGCAGCAATCAGCCCCAGCATTTT.

V is TRBV20-1 and J is TRBJ1-2, with D unclear. V shed 0 bases and J shed 9 bases, with 8 bases lying between them. This CDR3 has 11 amino acids. Germline V gene lookup returns CDR1 DFQATT and CDR2 SNEGSKA (reference sequence). The CDR3 coding sequence is TGCAGTGCTAGAGATCAATTCAGCTACACCTTC. Translating gives CSARDQFSYTF.

The chain uses TRBV5-6 and TRBJ2-3; a weak D match, TRBD1 (6 bases). The V end was cut by 1 base, the J end by 2 bases, with 11 bases between. Germline assignment: CDR1 SGHDT and CDR2 YYEEEE. The CDR3 totals 15 residues. CDR3 residues: CASSLWHRVTDTQYF. DNA of the CDR3: TGTGCCAGCAGCTTGTGGCACAGGGTCACAGATACGCAGTATTTT.